The rows below give T cell receptor beta chains drawn from one sample of a study of blood T cell repertoires in COVID-19. Sequencing was performed with immunoSEQ multiplex PCR; in TCRdb, only in-frame clones are kept and a portion is missing. The sample has tens of thousands of clones; roughly 77% are singletons. Sequencing was carried out using peripheral blood. Every receptor here comes from a man at least 80 years old with acute or convalescent COVID-19. The CDR3 runs from the conserved cysteine through the conserved F or W. D genes are given only for firm matches. Where a row states a size, it is once, few, many or the class of an expanded clone; other rows omit it.

size	V	J	D	DNA	CDR3
.	TRBV6-5	TRBJ2-7	TRBD2	TGTGCCAGCACGGGGGGGCTAGGCTCCTACGAGCAGTACTTC	CASTGGLGSYEQYF
.	TRBV21-1	TRBJ2-7	.	TGTGCCAGCAGCGCCCGCGGACGGGACAGGGTCAGGGAGCAGTACTTC	CASSARGRDRVREQYF
.	TRBV7-9	TRBJ1-1	TRBD1	TGTGCCAGCAGCTCCTTGCGGGACAGGGGGAGGACTGAAGCTTTCTTT	CASSSLRDRGRTEAFF
.	TRBV9	TRBJ1-1	.	TGTGCCAGCAGCGTTGCACAGGATGGGCCTAGGGACACTGAAGCTTTCTTT	CASSVAQDGPRDTEAFF
.	TRBV28	TRBJ1-6	TRBD1	TGTGCCAGCAGTTTATCCCGGGGGACAGCCAATTCACCCCTCCACTTT	CASSLSRGTANSPLHF
once	TRBV10-2	TRBJ1-6	.	TGCGCCAGCAGTGACAGGCCCCCTATATCACCCCTCCACTTT	CASSDRPPISPLHF
.	TRBV5-5	TRBJ2-2	.	TGTGCCAGCAGCTTGGAGGGGCTATTTCCCGGGGAGCTGTTTTTT	CASSLEGLFPGELFF
.	TRBV7-2	TRBJ1-1	.	TGTGCCAGCAGCTCCCGGTCCACTGAAGCTTTCTTT	CASSSRSTEAFF
.	TRBV19	TRBJ2-1	.	TGTGCCAGTACCGTTAAGGGGGTAGGGGAGCAGTTCTTC	CASTVKGVGEQFF
.	TRBV4-2	TRBJ1-1	TRBD1	TGTGCCAGCAGCCTCGACAGGGGCACTGAAGCTTTCTTT	CASSLDRGTEAFF
once	TRBV29-1	TRBJ1-2	TRBD1	TGCAGCGTGGGGACAGGGACAGCTGCTAACTATGGCTACACCTTC	CSVGTGTAANYGYTF